Presented here are 30 T cell receptor beta chains from one specimen sequenced in a study of human T cells and chemical hapten exposure. TCRdb redid the calling of the RACE reads with MiXCR, one entry per CDR3 protein. Of 180,000 or so distinct CDR3 sequences in the sample, about 20% are singletons; the top ten hold about 7%. Time point reported: patch test 1, 2 weeks after DPC sensitization. Noted treatment: therapeutic diphenylcyclopropenone sensitization with weekly scalp DPC. This specimen consisted of whole blood, obtained in connection with sensitization to the hapten diphenylcyclopropenone (DPC). These receptors originate from a woman in her 50s with alopecia areata. Some clones in this sample may be carry-over from other donors' samples.

This rearrangement joins TRBV5-1 to TRBJ2-1; 10 bases map to TRBD2. The CDR3 spans 17 residues. The V segment lost 5 bases and the J segment 7 bases; nucleotides outside the gene matches: 15. Germline V gene data show CDR1 as SGHRS and CDR2 as YFSETQ. CDR3 sequence (DNA): TGCGCCAGCAGGAGGCGGGTGGCTAGCGGGAGTGATAATGAGCAGTTCTTC. Amino acids: CASRRRVASGSDNEQFF.

Comment on this clonotype: Mismatch with germline at one junction end may stem from a read error. This sequence joins TRBV29-1 and TRBJ2-7, with 13 nucleotides matching TRBD2. CDR1 is SQVTM, CDR2 ANQGSEA, per germline. This CDR3 contains 17 residues. This chain's CDR3 is CSVGPLAGGPRSYEKYF. The CDR3 DNA sequence: TGCAGCGTTGGCCCACTAGCGGGAGGGCCCAGATCCTACGAGAAGTACTTC.

The rearrangement joins TRBV5-6 to TRBJ2-1, with D unclear. Trimming pared 4 bases from V and 7 bases from J, leaving 12 bases between. CDR1 and CDR2 from the germline V gene are SGHDT and YYEEEE. The CDR3 consists of 13 residues. This CDR3 reads CASSASTGNEQFF. In DNA, the CDR3 is TGTGCCAGCAGCGCGTCGACCGGAAATGAGCAGTTCTTC.

This clonotype has a handful of counts. V gene TRBV29-1 combines with J gene TRBJ2-2, with 8 bases lining up with TRBD2. Germline V CDR1 and CDR2: SQVTM, ANQGSEA. This CDR3 is built from 16 residues. The ends lost 0 bases at V and 4 bases at J; junction bases unmatched: 7. The chain's CDR3 is CSVEEPAGVSTGELFF. Here the CDR3 DNA reads TGCAGCGTTGAAGAACCAGCGGGAGTATCCACCGGGGAGCTGTTTTTT.

This clonotype occurred a few times. The V gene is TRBV6-2 or TRBV6-3, the J gene TRBJ2-2; tentative D call: TRBD2 (5 bases). Trimming removed 3 bases from V and 4 bases from J, with 12 bases in between. Germline lookup yields CDR1 MNHEY and CDR2 SVGEGT. This CDR3 region has 15 residues. The CDR3 DNA sequence: TGTGCCAGCAGTTATGGTCCTAGCAGCACCGGGGAGCTGTTTTTT. This translates into CASSYGPSSTGELFF.

This clonotype has more than one count but fewer than ten. The chain has TRBV2 and TRBJ2-3; TRBD2 matches at 7 bases. The CDR3 spans 14 residues. Per the germline V gene, CDR1 is SNHLY and CDR2 is FYNNEI. After removal of 7 bases from V and 6 bases from J, the junction contained 10 bases not matched to a gene. The CDR3 loop is CASNRPTSADTQYF. CDR3 DNA sequence: TGTGCCAGCAATAGGCCAACTAGCGCTGATACGCAGTATTTT.

The table lists this clonotype with a few counts. V and J are TRBV6-1 and TRBJ1-1; the D gene is possibly TRBD1 (5 bases). V was clipped by 7 bases and J by 1 base, with 16 bases between them. CDR1 MNHNS and CDR2 SASEGT come from the germline V gene. The CDR3 covers 15 residues. CDR3 protein: CASTFGDRSNTEAFF. The CDR3 nucleotides are TGTGCCAGCACATTTGGGGACCGTTCGAACACTGAAGCTTTCTTT.

The V and J genes are TRBV9 and TRBJ1-1; D might be TRBD1 (5 bases). With 4 bases removed from V and 1 base from J, the gap between germline ends came to 11 bases. Germline CDR1 is SGDLS and CDR2 is YYNGEE. CDR3 length: 14 residues. The CDR3 protein is CASSPGPENTEAFF. The CDR3 DNA sequence: TGTGCCAGCAGCCCAGGGCCAGAGAACACTGAAGCTTTCTTT.

V and J are TRBV29-1 and TRBJ1-4, with a possible D match to TRBD1 (5 bases). Per the germline V gene, CDR1 is SQVTM and CDR2 is ANQGSEA. The CDR3 totals 12 residues. V gave up 6 bases and J gave up 3 bases, with 8 bases separating them. CDR3: CSVGDPNEKLFF. CDR3 nucleotide sequence: TGCAGCGTGGGGGATCCTAATGAAAAACTGTTTTTT.

In this sample, this clonotype turned up a few times. This chain links TRBV29-1 with TRBJ1-1; perhaps TRBD1 as D (5 bases). This CDR3 is built from 13 residues. CDR1 SQVTM and CDR2 ANQGSEA come from the germline V gene. V lost 5 bases and J 0 bases, leaving 10 bases between the germline ends. CDR3 protein: CSVYQGMNTEAFF. The CDR3 DNA reads TGCAGCGTTTATCAGGGTATGAACACTGAAGCTTTCTTT.

The V call is TRBV20-1, the J call TRBJ1-1; the D gene is possibly TRBD1 (5 bases). Between the trimmed V and J ends, which lost 5 bases and 11 bases, there was a span of 21 bases. This CDR3 spans 13 amino acids. CDR1 and CDR2 (germline): DFQATT, SNEGSKA (reference sequence). CDR3 region: CSASSGGLLGAFF. CDR3 bases: TGCAGTGCTTCATCCGGGGGTCTGTTGGGGGCTTTCTTT.

This rearrangement joins TRBV20-1 to TRBJ1-2; D not certain. This CDR3 has 12 residues. Per germline, CDR1 DFQATT and CDR2 SNEGSKA (reference sequence). Trimming took 0 bases from V and 5 from J, leaving 7 bases between them. The CDR3 loop reads CSARERGYGYTF. As DNA, the CDR3 is TGCAGTGCTAGAGAGCGTGGGTATGGCTACACCTTC.

The gene calls are TRBV20-1 and TRBJ2-7, with D perhaps matching TRBD1 (5 bases). Germline assignment: CDR1 DFQATT and CDR2 SNEGSKA (reference sequence). Between the trimmed V and J ends, which lost 5 bases and 3 bases, there was a span of 11 bases. This CDR3 contains 12 residues. CDR3 DNA sequence: TGCAGTGCTCAGCTCAGGGTCTACGAGCAGTACTTC. This translates into CSAQLRVYEQYF.

This chain uses TRBV9 with TRBJ2-7; TRBD2 might be the D (5 bases). The CDR3 extends over 15 amino acids. V gave up 4 bases and J gave up 5 bases, with 19 bases separating them. The germline V gene has CDR1 SGDLS and CDR2 YYNGEE. CDR3 DNA: TGTGCCAGCAGCCCAGCGACGAGGGTGTCTGACGAGCAGTACTTC. Translation: CASSPATRVSDEQYF.

CDR3 protein: CASNQRGYNEQFF. As DNA, the CDR3 is TGTGCCAGCAATCAGCGGGGGTACAATGAGCAGTTCTTC. V is TRBV7-9 and J is TRBJ2-1; TRBD2 matches at 8 bases. Germline CDR1 and CDR2: SEHNR and FQNEAQ (reference sequence). J lost 4 bases, V lost 7 bases, and 3 bases had no gene match. The CDR3 totals 13 residues.

This clonotype turned up a few times. The chain employs TRBV7-8 and TRBJ2-5; the match to TRBD2 covers 10 bases. The V gene's germline CDR1 is SGHVS and CDR2 FQNEAQ. This CDR3 spans 16 amino acids. J gave up 4 bases and V 2 bases, and 7 bases lay outside the gene matches. CDR3 in amino acids: CASSLQAGGPRETQYF. The CDR3 coding sequence is TGTGCCAGCAGCTTACAAGCGGGAGGGCCCAGAGAGACCCAGTACTTC.

V gene TRBV7-8 combines with J gene TRBJ1-1; D perhaps matches TRBD1 (5 bases). This CDR3 region has 14 residues. V gave up 1 base and J gave up 4 bases, with 10 bases separating them. From germline, CDR1 is SGHVS and CDR2 FQNEAQ. DNA of the CDR3: TGTGCCAGCAGCTTAGATCTGGGGACCACTGAAGCTTTCTTT. This translates into CASSLDLGTTEAFF.

The V gene is TRBV7-2, the J gene TRBJ1-5; D is uncertain. The CDR3 is 15 residues long. Trimming removed 0 bases from V and 2 bases from J, with 8 bases in between. Germline CDR1 and CDR2: SGHTA and FQGNSA. Written as DNA, the CDR3 is TGTGCCAGCAGCTTAGCAGGGCTTGGCAATCAGCCCCAGCATTTT. This gives the protein CASSLAGLGNQPQHF. The whole variable domain, remainder taken from reference TRBV7-2 and TRBJ1-5, is GAGVSQSPSNKVTEKGKDVELRCDPISGHTALYWYRQSLGQGLEFLIYFQGNSAPDKSGLPSDRFSAERTGGSVSTLTIQRTQQEDSAVYLCASSLAGLGNQPQHFGDGTRLSIL.

The sample holds a few counts of this clonotype. The chain combines TRBV15 with TRBJ2-3; no firm D call. Germline V gene lookup returns CDR1 LNHNV and CDR2 YYDKDF (reference sequence). V shed 8 bases and J shed 2 bases, with 11 bases lying between them. The CDR3 has 13 amino acids. CDR3 bases: TGTGCCACCCGCGACCGGAACACAGATACGCAGTATTTT. Translated: CATRDRNTDTQYF.

The genes are TRBV2 and TRBJ2-2; tentative D call: TRBD2 (6 bases). The CDR3 sequence is 14 residues long. Looked up from germline, CDR1 is SNHLY and CDR2 is FYNNEI. The V end lost 6 bases, the J end lost 4 bases, and 12 bases lay between the germline ends. CDR3 in amino acids: CASRGLIGTGELFF. CDR3 sequence (DNA): TGTGCCAGCAGGGGACTCATCGGCACCGGGGAGCTGTTTTTT.

This rearrangement joins TRBV20-1 to TRBJ2-3, with no clear D. Between the trimmed V and J ends, which lost 5 bases and 0 bases, there was a span of 15 bases. Germline CDR1 DFQATT, CDR2 SNEGSKA (reference sequence). There are 15 residues in the CDR3. As DNA, the CDR3 is TGCAGTGCTTACGTGGGGAAAATTAGCACAGATACGCAGTATTTT. Translation: CSAYVGKISTDTQYF.

This clonotype showed up just a few times. The chain uses TRBV2 and TRBJ2-5; 7 nucleotides match TRBD1. The CDR3 is 13 residues long. Losses at the gene ends were 7 bases for V and 3 bases for J; bases not matched to a gene: 5. The V gene's germline CDR1 is SNHLY and CDR2 FYNNEI. The CDR3 sequence is CASMRDREETQYF. The CDR3 DNA is TGTGCCAGCATGAGGGACAGAGAAGAGACCCAGTACTTC. The full variable domain, its missing parts supplied by reference TRBV2 and TRBJ2-5, is EPEVTQTPSHQVTQMGQEVILRCVPISNHLYFYWYRQILGQKVEFLVSFYNNEISEKSEIFDDQFSVERPDGSNFTLKIRSTKLEDSAMYFCASMRDREETQYFGPGTRLLVL.

The chain's CDR3 is CASSSSGVPSEETQYF. As DNA, the CDR3 is TGTGCCAGCAGTTCCAGTGGGGTCCCATCGGAAGAGACCCAGTACTTC. V and J are TRBV28 and TRBJ2-5; no firm D call. V lost 4 bases and J 3 bases, leaving 18 bases between the germline ends. CDR3 length: 16 residues. Germline V gives CDR1 MDHEN, CDR2 SYDVKM.

CDR3 in DNA: TGTGCCAGCAGCTTAGGAACAGGGAGGGGGAACTATGGCTACACCTTC. Translation: CASSLGTGRGNYGYTF. The chain couples TRBV11-2 to TRBJ1-2; a weak D match, TRBD1 (6 bases). Trimming took off 1 base at V and 2 bases at J, with 14 bases between the two ends. CDR1 is SGHAT and CDR2 is FQNNGV in the germline V gene. The CDR3 has 16 amino acids. The whole variable domain, filled in from reference TRBV11-2 and TRBJ1-2, reads EAGVAQSPRYKIIEKRQSVAFWCNPISGHATLYWYQQILGQGPKLLIQFQNNGVVDDSQLPKDRFSAERLKGVDSTLKIQPAKLEDSAVYLCASSLGTGRGNYGYTFGSGTRLTVV.

This clonotype has a handful of counts. V is TRBV15 and J is TRBJ1-1, with a possible D match to TRBD1 (5 bases). Germline CDR1 is LNHNV and CDR2 is YYDKDF (reference sequence). V dropped 1 base and J dropped 5 bases, with 11 bases sitting between them. This CDR3 has 14 amino acids. The CDR3 loop is CATSRVPGRTEAFF. CDR3 bases: TGTGCCACCAGCAGAGTCCCAGGGAGGACTGAAGCTTTCTTT.

This clonotype was observed a handful of times. The V call is TRBV5-1, the J call TRBJ1-2, with TRBD1 as a possible D gene (5 bases). The CDR3 is 14 amino acids. Germline CDR1 SGHRS, CDR2 YFSETQ. V was pared by 4 bases and J by 6 bases, with 16 bases between. The chain's CDR3 is CASSATGRPDGYTF. In DNA form, the CDR3 reads TGCGCCAGCAGCGCTACGGGACGTCCAGATGGCTACACCTTC. Filled out from reference TRBV5-1 and TRBJ1-2, the complete variable domain reads KAGVTQTPRYLIKTRGQQVTLSCSPISGHRSVSWYQQTPGQGLQFLFEYFSETQRNKGNFPGRFSGRQFSNSRSEMNVSTLELGDSALYLCASSATGRPDGYTFGSGTRLTVV.

This clonotype was recorded a few times. This chain connects TRBV20-1 to TRBJ2-1; TRBD2 agrees at 16 bases. The trim removed 6 bases at V and 6 bases at J, leaving 11 bases unmatched. The CDR3 covers 17 residues. Germline CDR1 and CDR2: DFQATT and SNEGSKA (reference sequence). The CDR3 DNA is TGCAGTGCGGAGGGACTAGCGGGAGGGGTTAGGGGCAATGAGCAGTTCTTC. Translated: CSAEGLAGGVRGNEQFF.

This clonotype was seen only a few times. This rearrangement joins TRBV29-1 to TRBJ2-1; 7 bases align to TRBD1. The V gene's germline CDR1 is SQVTM and CDR2 ANQGSEA. This CDR3 is built from 12 residues. J was trimmed by 8 bases and V by 5 bases; bases with no gene match: 6. The CDR3 nucleotides read TGCAGCGTTACCAGGGGGAGAGATGAGCAGTTCTTC. Protein sequence: CSVTRGRDEQFF.

The rearrangement links TRBV15 to TRBJ2-1, with 10 positions matching TRBD2. The germline gives CDR1 LNHNV, CDR2 YYDKDF (reference sequence). The CDR3 consists of 14 residues. V gave up 8 bases and J gave up 4 bases; unmatched junction bases: 5. The CDR3 DNA is TGTGCCACCGCCAGGACTAGCGGATACAATGAGCAGTTCTTC. This translates into CATARTSGYNEQFF.

V and J are TRBV9 and TRBJ1-1, with D hard to call. The CDR3 is made up of 13 amino acids. Germline CDR1 SGDLS, CDR2 YYNGEE. Deletions cut 0 bases from V and 5 bases from J, with 8 bases between. CDR3 region: CASSVAPRTEAFF. The CDR3 bases are TGTGCCAGCAGCGTAGCTCCGAGAACTGAAGCTTTCTTT. Filled out from reference TRBV9 and TRBJ1-1, the complete variable domain reads DSGVTQTPKHLITATGQRVTLRCSPRSGDLSVYWYQQSLDQGLQFLIQYYNGEERAKGNILERFSAQQFPDLHSELNLSSLELGDSALYFCASSVAPRTEAFFGQGTRLTVV.